This is a list of T cell receptor beta chains from one sample in a study of T cell responses to AZD1222 COVID-19 vaccine. Generated by immunoSEQ multiplex PCR, the TCRdb table keeps only in-frame clones and is missing some. The sample lists about 270,000 clones, around 93% occurring once. The material was peripheral blood, obtained 28 days after the second AZD1222 dose. These receptor sequences come from an adult who received the AZD1222 COVID-19 vaccine. CDR3s include the opening cysteine and the closing phenylalanine or tryptophan. The order of the fields is CDR3 protein, CDR3 DNA, V gene, clone size, J gene, D gene, CDR3 length. The D gene is left open where the match is weak. Part of the rows lack a size; the others show once, few, many or a class for expanded clones.

CDR3aa: CASMSLPNTEAFF; CDR3nt: TGTGCCAGCATGTCACTCCCGAACACTGAAGCTTTCTTT; v_gene: TRBV28; abundance: .; j_gene: TRBJ1-1; d_gene: .; len: 13
CDR3aa: CAIQGAGQPQHF; CDR3nt: TGTGCCATCCAGGGGGCGGGTCAGCCCCAGCATTTT; v_gene: TRBV2; abundance: .; j_gene: TRBJ1-5; d_gene: TRBD1; len: 12
CDR3aa: CASSYTRDSWDEQFF; CDR3nt: TGTGCCAGCAGTTACACCCGGGACTCCTGGGATGAGCAGTTCTTC; v_gene: TRBV6-2/TRBV6-3; abundance: .; j_gene: TRBJ2-1; d_gene: .; len: 15
CDR3aa: CASSYGQEVIYGYTF; CDR3nt: TGTGCCAGCAGCTACGGACAGGAGGTTATCTATGGCTACACCTTC; v_gene: TRBV5-4; abundance: .; j_gene: TRBJ1-2; d_gene: TRBD1; len: 15
CDR3aa: CASTLSGDRAAYNEQFF; CDR3nt: TGTGCCAGCACCCTATCAGGGGACAGGGCAGCCTACAATGAGCAGTTCTTC; v_gene: TRBV28; abundance: .; j_gene: TRBJ2-1; d_gene: TRBD1; len: 17
CDR3aa: CASSKTGNYGYTF; CDR3nt: TGTGCCAGCAGTAAGACAGGGAACTATGGCTACACCTTC; v_gene: TRBV6-5; abundance: .; j_gene: TRBJ1-2; d_gene: TRBD1; len: 13
CDR3aa: CASSRGTNYGYTF; CDR3nt: TGCGCCAGCAGCCGAGGGACCAACTATGGCTACACCTTC; v_gene: TRBV4-1; abundance: .; j_gene: TRBJ1-2; d_gene: .; len: 13
CDR3aa: CASKESLAGGYEQFF; CDR3nt: TGTGCCAGTAAAGAATCACTAGCGGGAGGGTATGAGCAGTTCTTC; v_gene: TRBV19; abundance: .; j_gene: TRBJ2-1; d_gene: TRBD2; len: 15
CDR3aa: CASRSGTGVSQPQHF; CDR3nt: TGTGCCAGCAGATCCGGGACAGGGGTAAGCCAGCCCCAGCATTTT; v_gene: TRBV2; abundance: .; j_gene: TRBJ1-5; d_gene: TRBD1; len: 15
CDR3aa: CASSPTGTGANVLTF; CDR3nt: TGTGCCAGCAGCCCTACAGGGACCGGGGCCAACGTCCTGACTTTC; v_gene: TRBV5-4; abundance: .; j_gene: TRBJ2-6; d_gene: .; len: 15
CDR3aa: CAISESQGTYEQYF; CDR3nt: TGTGCCATCAGTGAGTCACAGGGGACCTACGAGCAGTACTTC; v_gene: TRBV10-3; abundance: .; j_gene: TRBJ2-7; d_gene: TRBD1; len: 14
CDR3aa: CASSQGHYEQYF; CDR3nt: TGTGCCAGCAGCCAAGGACACTACGAGCAGTACTTC; v_gene: TRBV4-2; abundance: few; j_gene: TRBJ2-7; d_gene: .; len: 12
CDR3aa: CASSVGRESNQPQHF; CDR3nt: TGTGCCAGCAGCGTAGGCAGGGAGAGCAATCAGCCCCAGCATTTT; v_gene: TRBV9; abundance: .; j_gene: TRBJ1-5; d_gene: .; len: 15
CDR3aa: CASASGGTEAFF; CDR3nt: TGTGCCAGCGCCTCCGGAGGCACTGAAGCTTTCTTT; v_gene: TRBV9; abundance: .; j_gene: TRBJ1-1; d_gene: .; len: 12
CDR3aa: CASSHQGVNTIYF; CDR3nt: TGTGCCAGCAGCCACCAGGGGGTAAACACCATATATTTT; v_gene: TRBV3-1/TRBV3-2; abundance: .; j_gene: TRBJ1-3; d_gene: TRBD1; len: 13
CDR3aa: CASSLDSPWTDTQYF; CDR3nt: TGTGCCAGCAGCTTAGACAGCCCTTGGACAGATACGCAGTATTTT; v_gene: TRBV7-2; abundance: .; j_gene: TRBJ2-3; d_gene: .; len: 15
CDR3aa: CSASVGGPVNTEAFF; CDR3nt: TGCAGTGCTAGTGTGGGGGGGCCGGTGAACACTGAAGCTTTCTTT; v_gene: TRBV20-1; abundance: .; j_gene: TRBJ1-1; d_gene: .; len: 15
CDR3aa: CASSLGPGYEQYF; CDR3nt: TGTGCCAGCAGCTTAGGTCCGGGCTACGAGCAGTACTTC; v_gene: TRBV11-2; abundance: .; j_gene: TRBJ2-7; d_gene: .; len: 13
CDR3aa: CASRTGTGIYEQYF; CDR3nt: TGTGCCAGCAGGACCGGGACAGGGATTTACGAGCAGTACTTC; v_gene: TRBV6-5; abundance: .; j_gene: TRBJ2-7; d_gene: TRBD1; len: 14
CDR3aa: CASSYGGNQPQHF; CDR3nt: TGTGCCAGCAGTTATGGAGGCAATCAGCCCCAGCATTTT; v_gene: TRBV6-5; abundance: once; j_gene: TRBJ1-5; d_gene: .; len: 13
CDR3aa: CASAPGPRGPQHF; CDR3nt: TGTGCCAGTGCTCCAGGACCCCGGGGGCCCCAGCATTTT; v_gene: TRBV19; abundance: .; j_gene: TRBJ1-5; d_gene: .; len: 13
CDR3aa: CATSTDNDQPQHF; CDR3nt: TGTGCCACCAGCACTGACAACGATCAGCCCCAGCATTTT; v_gene: TRBV15; abundance: .; j_gene: TRBJ1-5; d_gene: .; len: 13
CDR3aa: CASVGPRGGVDFF; CDR3nt: TGTGCCAGCGTCGGTCCCAGGGGTGGTGTGGATTTCTTT; v_gene: TRBV7-9; abundance: .; j_gene: TRBJ1-1; d_gene: .; len: 13
CDR3aa: CASRDSGLFQPQHF; CDR3nt: TGTGCCAGCAGAGACAGCGGGCTCTTCCAGCCCCAGCATTTT; v_gene: TRBV6-1; abundance: .; j_gene: TRBJ1-5; d_gene: .; len: 14
CDR3aa: CAISESILRGNSYNEQFF; CDR3nt: TGTGCCATCAGTGAGTCGATCCTCAGGGGTAACTCCTACAATGAGCAGTTCTTC; v_gene: TRBV10-3; abundance: .; j_gene: TRBJ2-1; d_gene: .; len: 18
CDR3aa: CASSLGEGSTGELFF; CDR3nt: TGTGCCAGCAGCTTAGGTGAAGGGAGCACCGGGGAGCTGTTTTTT; v_gene: TRBV11-1; abundance: few; j_gene: TRBJ2-2; d_gene: .; len: 15
CDR3aa: CASSLESRDRPSPLHF; CDR3nt: TGTGCCAGCAGCTTAGAATCCCGGGACAGACCCTCACCCCTCCACTTT; v_gene: TRBV7-6; abundance: .; j_gene: TRBJ1-6; d_gene: TRBD1; len: 16
CDR3aa: CASSEGSTNYGYTF; CDR3nt: TGTGCCAGCAGTGAAGGGTCAACAAACTATGGCTACACCTTC; v_gene: TRBV6-1; abundance: .; j_gene: TRBJ1-2; d_gene: .; len: 14
CDR3aa: CASSFPGALYEQYF; CDR3nt: TGTGCCAGCAGTTTTCCAGGAGCCCTGTACGAGCAGTACTTC; v_gene: TRBV28; abundance: .; j_gene: TRBJ2-7; d_gene: .; len: 14
CDR3aa: CASSLEGTSGVIDF; CDR3nt: TGCGCCAGCAGCTTGGAGGGGACTAGCGGGGTTATTGACTTC; v_gene: TRBV5-1; abundance: .; j_gene: TRBJ2-7; d_gene: TRBD2; len: 14
CDR3aa: CASSPDGTGQPQHF; CDR3nt: TGCGCCAGCAGCCCCGACGGGACGGGACAGCCCCAGCATTTT; v_gene: TRBV5-1; abundance: .; j_gene: TRBJ1-5; d_gene: .; len: 14
CDR3aa: CASSLSAGPTNYGYTF; CDR3nt: TGTGCCAGCAGTTTAAGTGCGGGACCTACTAACTATGGCTACACCTTC; v_gene: TRBV28; abundance: .; j_gene: TRBJ1-2; d_gene: .; len: 16
CDR3aa: CASSLGRRGWGQPQHF; CDR3nt: TGTGCCAGCAGCTTAGGTCGCCGGGGATGGGGTCAGCCCCAGCATTTT; v_gene: TRBV7-2; abundance: .; j_gene: TRBJ1-5; d_gene: .; len: 16
CDR3aa: CATRDREIAFF; CDR3nt: TGTGCCACTCGGGACAGGGAGATCGCTTTCTTT; v_gene: TRBV6-5; abundance: .; j_gene: TRBJ1-1; d_gene: TRBD1; len: 11
CDR3aa: CASSLMTGEETQYF; CDR3nt: TGTGCCAGCAGCCTAATGACAGGGGAAGAGACCCAGTACTTC; v_gene: TRBV28; abundance: .; j_gene: TRBJ2-5; d_gene: TRBD1; len: 14
CDR3aa: CASSPSGLNPRNTEAFF; CDR3nt: TGTGCCAGCTCACCCTCGGGGCTCAACCCCCGGAATACTGAAGCTTTCTTT; v_gene: TRBV18; abundance: .; j_gene: TRBJ1-1; d_gene: .; len: 17
CDR3aa: CAKTPPTGRNQPQHF; CDR3nt: TGTGCCAAGACTCCGCCAACGGGGCGAAATCAGCCCCAGCATTTT; v_gene: TRBV21-1; abundance: .; j_gene: TRBJ1-5; d_gene: .; len: 15
CDR3aa: CASSPEWGVGYEQYF; CDR3nt: TGTGCCAGCAGCCCGGAATGGGGGGTGGGCTACGAGCAGTACTTC; v_gene: TRBV11-2; abundance: .; j_gene: TRBJ2-7; d_gene: .; len: 15
CDR3aa: CATGTDNQPQHF; CDR3nt: TGTGCCACCGGGACGGATAATCAGCCCCAGCATTTT; v_gene: TRBV10-3; abundance: .; j_gene: TRBJ1-5; d_gene: .; len: 12
CDR3aa: CASSIGTNYNEKLFF; CDR3nt: TGTGCCAGTAGTATAGGGACTAACTACAATGAAAAACTGTTTTTT; v_gene: TRBV19; abundance: .; j_gene: TRBJ1-4; d_gene: .; len: 15
CDR3aa: CASSYPWTGEGDTEAFF; CDR3nt: TGTGCCAGCAGTTACCCCTGGACAGGGGAAGGGGACACTGAAGCTTTCTTT; v_gene: TRBV28; abundance: .; j_gene: TRBJ1-1; d_gene: TRBD1; len: 17
CDR3aa: CASSQEAWDEQFF; CDR3nt: TGTGCCAGCAGCCAAGAGGCCTGGGATGAGCAGTTCTTC; v_gene: TRBV4-2; abundance: .; j_gene: TRBJ2-1; d_gene: .; len: 13
CDR3aa: CAVARIGENTEAFF; CDR3nt: TGTGCAGTTGCGCGGATAGGGGAGAACACTGAAGCTTTCTTT; v_gene: TRBV3-1/TRBV3-2; abundance: .; j_gene: TRBJ1-1; d_gene: .; len: 14
CDR3aa: CASSEGQGPNTGELFF; CDR3nt: TGTGCCAGCAGCGAAGGACAGGGGCCGAACACCGGGGAGCTGTTTTTT; v_gene: TRBV7-3; abundance: once; j_gene: TRBJ2-2; d_gene: TRBD1; len: 16
CDR3aa: CASRSDRQGNQPQHF; CDR3nt: TGTGCCAGCAGGTCGGACCGCCAGGGCAATCAGCCCCAGCATTTT; v_gene: TRBV2; abundance: .; j_gene: TRBJ1-5; d_gene: .; len: 15